This T cell receptor beta chain was identified in a study of identical twins. TCRdb re-analysed the 5' RACE reads in MiXCR, keeping a single row per CDR3 protein. The repertoire holds hundreds of thousands of distinct CDR3 sequences, with just over 7% as singletons. This CDR3 has 8 residues. V was cut by 7 bases and J by 4 bases, with 1 base left in between. The germline CDR1 and CDR2 sequences are SQVTM and ANQGSEA. The same data also went into a second study, on yellow fever vaccine responses in identical twins.

The sample comprised PBMCs. The chain carries TRBV29-1 and TRBJ2-5; no definite D call. This sequence originates from a woman between 18 and 29 years old in good health. The CDR3 DNA sequence: TGCAGCGGAGAGACCCAGTACTTC. It specifies CSGETQYF.